A single sample is the source of the 25 T cell receptor beta chains below, sequenced in a study (dated by TCRdb to about 2016). Receptor libraries were prepared by RT-PCR. The run used an Illumina MiSeq. The public sequencing data were trimmed at Q25 with fastp and processed into clonotypes with MiXCR by TCRdb, which kept only in-frame beta chains. Rows are unified per CDR3 protein, each entry keeping the most common DNA and genes. This sample lists about 700,000 distinct CDR3 sequences; about 14% were detected once. Jointly, the top ten make up 3.6% of the sample. What was sequenced was memory CD4+ T cells from blood. These receptors were collected from a female donor in good health, serving as a healthy control.

V is TRBV24-1 and J is TRBJ1-2, with TRBD1 identical over 7 bases. Germline trimming cut 3 bases from V and 12 bases from J; bases unmatched to any gene: 15. CDR1 and CDR2 (germline): KGHDR, SFDVKD. This CDR3 comprises 15 residues. In DNA form, the CDR3 reads TGTGCCACCAGTGATCTGACAGGGCACGGAGAAGGGGACACCTTC. Its protein product is CATSDLTGHGEGDTF.

This clonotype was detected a few times. The V and J genes are TRBV10-2 and TRBJ2-1, with 8 bases identical to TRBD1. The CDR3 is 16 amino acids. V shed 6 bases, J shed 0 bases, and the junction held 7 bases outside the gene matches. The germline V gene encodes CDR1 WSHSY and CDR2 SAAADI. DNA for the CDR3: TGCGCCAGCAGAGAAGCGGACAGGGTCTCCTACAATGAGCAGTTCTTC. Its protein is CASREADRVSYNEQFF.

This clonotype has a handful of counts. The V call is TRBV7-9, the J call TRBJ1-2; TRBD1 might be the D (6 bases). The V gene's germline CDR1 is SEHNR and CDR2 FQNEAQ (reference sequence). The V end was cut by 6 bases, the J end by 6 bases, with 17 bases between. The CDR3 totals 14 residues. The CDR3 protein is CASSRGGGADGYTF. DNA for the CDR3: TGTGCCAGCAGTCGTGGCGGGGGGGCGGATGGCTACACCTTC. The complete variable domain, with remaining parts taken from reference TRBV7-9 and TRBJ1-2, reads DTGVSQNPRHKITKRGQNVTFRCDPISEHNRLYWYRQTLGQGPEFLTYFQNEAQLEKSRLLSDRFSAERPKGSFSTLEIQRTEQGDSAMYLCASSRGGGADGYTFGSGTRLTVV.

There are many counts of this clonotype. The chain is built from TRBV6-5 and TRBJ2-3; possibly TRBD2 for D (6 bases). CDR1 is MNHEY and CDR2 is SVGAGI in the germline V gene. The CDR3 is 15 amino acids. V lost 6 bases to trimming and J lost 6 bases, with 19 bases between them. Here the CDR3 reads CASSGVAGRVDTQYF. DNA for the CDR3: TGTGCCAGCAGCGGCGTCGCGGGGCGAGTCGATACGCAGTATTTT.

This clonotype was counted at least ten times. V and J are TRBV4-3 and TRBJ2-2; 8 bases agree with TRBD1. The CDR3 length is 17 residues. The ends lost 3 bases at V and 1 base at J; junction bases unmatched: 7. CDR1 LGHNA and CDR2 YSLEER come from the germline V gene. The CDR3 protein is CASSQLTGTGNTGELFF. The CDR3 DNA reads as TGCGCCAGCAGCCAGCTAACCGGGACAGGGAACACCGGGGAGCTGTTTTTT.

This clonotype was seen a few times. The rearrangement uses TRBV27 and TRBJ1-5; no clear D. The CDR3 is 13 amino acids. Germline CDR1 and CDR2: MNHEY and SMNVEV (reference sequence). V gave up 6 bases and J gave up 3 bases, with 9 bases separating them. The CDR3 loop is CASSPTYNQPQHF. The DNA of the CDR3 is TGTGCCAGCAGCCCGACCTACAATCAGCCCCAGCATTTT.

This clonotype was picked up a small number of times. The chain is built from TRBV7-3 and TRBJ2-1, with TRBD1 matching over 7 bases. From germline, CDR1 is SGHTA and CDR2 FQGTGA. Unmatched junction bases numbered 10, after V lost 5 bases and J lost 6 bases. The CDR3 is 15 amino acids. In DNA, the CDR3 is TGTGCCAGCAGCCCAGGGGGTTCTTGGGTCAATGAGCAGTTCTTC. It translates to CASSPGGSWVNEQFF. The full variable domain, completed using reference TRBV7-3 and TRBJ2-1, is GAGVSQTPSNKVTEKGKYVELRCDPISGHTALYWYRQSLGQGPEFLIYFQGTGAADDSGLPNDRFFAVRPEGSVSTLKIQRTERGDSAVYLCASSPGGSWVNEQFFGPGTRLTVL.

The chain joins TRBV20-1 to TRBJ1-2; D gene unclear. Trimming stripped 2 bases from V and 5 bases from J, with 12 bases between. This CDR3 contains 13 residues. Germline CDR1 reads DFQATT; CDR2 reads SNEGSKA (reference sequence). The DNA of the CDR3 is TGCAGTGCTAGATATTTTAGTAGTTATGGCTACACCTTC. Its protein is CSARYFSSYGYTF.

The chain recombines TRBV28 with TRBJ2-7, with TRBD2 identical over 8 bases. This CDR3 is built from 17 residues. With 5 bases clipped from V and 2 bases from J, the junction kept 14 bases outside the gene matches. From germline, CDR1 is MDHEN and CDR2 SYDVKM. The chain's CDR3 is CASSPGGGGRGPYEQYF. The DNA of the CDR3 is TGTGCCAGCAGTCCGGGGGGGGGAGGGAGAGGGCCCTACGAGCAGTACTTC.

The rearrangement links TRBV18 to TRBJ1-2, with a possible D match to TRBD1 (5 bases). Trimming removed 5 bases at V and 2 bases at J, with 9 bases between. The CDR3 extends over 13 amino acids. CDR1 KGHSH and CDR2 LQKENI come from the germline V gene. This CDR3 reads CASSADRNYGYTF. CDR3 nucleotides: TGTGCCAGCTCAGCTGACAGAAACTATGGCTACACCTTC. Variable domain in full (rest from reference TRBV18 and TRBJ1-2): NAGVMQNPRHLVRRRGQEARLRCSPMKGHSHVYWYRQLPEEGLKFMVYLQKENIIDESGMPKERFSAEFPKEGPSILRIQQVVRGDSAAYFCASSADRNYGYTFGSGTRLTVV.

In its sample, this clonotype was seen many times. V gene TRBV12-3 or TRBV12-4 combines with J gene TRBJ2-7; perhaps TRBD2 as D (6 bases). This CDR3 region has 14 residues. V was shortened by 0 bases and J by 7 bases, with 13 bases between the two germline ends. CDR3 sequence: CASSLARRALEQYF. The CDR3 DNA is TGTGCCAGCAGTTTAGCGAGGAGGGCCCTGGAGCAGTACTTC.

This clonotype has a handful of counts. The rearrangement links TRBV5-1 to TRBJ2-1; 11 nucleotides align to TRBD2. From germline, CDR1 is SGHRS and CDR2 YFSETQ. V dropped 5 bases and J dropped 2; count of bases not matched to a gene: 6. This CDR3 comprises 16 residues. As DNA, the CDR3 is TGCGCCAGCAGGTCAACTAGCGGGGGCCCCTACAATGAGCAGTTCTTC. This sequence encodes CASRSTSGGPYNEQFF.

This clonotype was seen only a few times. J is TRBJ1-2 and V is TRBV6-2 or TRBV6-3; possibly TRBD1 for D (6 bases). The V end was cut by 6 bases, the J end by 4 bases, with 18 bases between. This CDR3 comprises 15 residues. CDR1 is MNHEY, CDR2 SVGEGT, per germline. CDR3 sequence reads: CASSSPTGLGYGYTF. CDR3 coding DNA: TGTGCCAGCAGCTCACCTACAGGGCTCGGCTATGGCTACACCTTC.

This clonotype has only a few counts. Without the conserved terminal phenylalanine or tryptophan, this CDR3 likely stems from a read error. The chain couples TRBV5-6 to TRBJ2-7, with 10 bases that match TRBD2. In germline, CDR1 is SGHDT, CDR2 YYEEEE. The CDR3 is 15 residues long. With V trimmed by 4 bases and J by 5 bases, 9 bases remained unmatched. CDR3 nucleotide sequence: TGTGCCAGCAGCATCCGATTAGCGGGAGGAAACGAGCAGTACCTC. Amino acids: CASSIRLAGGNEQYL.

A few counts support this clonotype. The chain links TRBV7-8 to TRBJ2-4; 7 bases are shared with TRBD1. Germline V gene lookup returns CDR1 SGHVS and CDR2 FQNEAQ. V trimming: 1 base; J trimming: 0 bases; junction bases outside the gene matches: 15. The CDR3 totals 20 residues. The CDR3 nucleotides read TGTGCCAGCAGCTTAGAAGTTGCCTGGGACAGATATCTAGCCAAAAACATTCAGTACTTC. Amino acid sequence: CASSLEVAWDRYLAKNIQYF.

This chain links TRBV20-1 with TRBJ2-1; TRBD2 matches at 15 bases. The J segment lost 15 bases and the V segment lost 6 bases, leaving 12 bases of the junction unmatched. The germline V gene encodes CDR1 DFQATT and CDR2 SNEGSKA (reference sequence). This CDR3 has 14 amino acids. The CDR3 DNA is TGCAGTGCAAGGACTAGCGGGAGGGCCAAGGAACTGTTCTTC. It encodes CSARTSGRAKELFF.

This chain uses TRBV30 with TRBJ1-1; D is ambiguous. V was clipped by 4 bases and J by 3 bases, with 9 bases between them. Per the germline V gene, CDR1 is GTSNPN and CDR2 is SVGIG (reference sequence). The CDR3 is made up of 12 amino acids. In DNA, the CDR3 is TGTGCCTGGATCCGGGAACACACTGAAGCTTTCTTT. Translated: CAWIREHTEAFF.

This clonotype was observed a few times. The chain uses TRBV20-1 and TRBJ1-4, with TRBD1 identical over 7 bases. CDR3 length equals 12 residues. The V and J ends lost 8 bases and 4 bases, in that order; junction bases with no gene match: 4. Germline V CDR1 and CDR2: DFQATT, SNEGSKA (reference sequence). CDR3 region: CSCRGSNEKLFF. Here the CDR3 DNA reads TGCAGTTGCAGGGGGAGTAATGAAAAACTGTTTTTT.

This clonotype was recorded many times. The rearrangement links TRBV11-2 to TRBJ2-7, with 7 bases that match TRBD1. CDR1 SGHAT and CDR2 FQNNGV come from the germline V gene. This CDR3 spans 15 amino acids. V dropped 5 bases and J dropped 0; count of bases not matched to a gene: 7. CDR3 coding DNA: TGTGCCAGCAGCGGGTATGGGACAGCCTCCTACGAGCAGTACTTC. Protein: CASSGYGTASYEQYF.

The chain joins TRBV7-2 to TRBJ2-2; D call uncertain. Trimming cost V 1 base and J 8 bases, with 14 bases left between them. Germline V gene data show CDR1 as SGHTA and CDR2 as FQGNSA. The CDR3 spans 15 residues. The CDR3 DNA is TGTGCCAGCAGCTTAGGGGCCGGTTTTGAGGGGGAGCTGTTTTTT. Translation gives CASSLGAGFEGELFF.

This clonotype showed up just a few times. This rearrangement joins TRBV3-1 to TRBJ2-1, with a tentative D call TRBD2 (6 bases). This CDR3 contains 15 residues. Deletions cut 5 bases from V and 6 bases from J, with 17 bases between. Per the germline V gene, CDR1 is LGHDT and CDR2 is YNNKEL (reference sequence). CDR3: CASSAGGRGPNEQFF. CDR3 in DNA: TGTGCCAGCAGCGCCGGCGGGCGGGGCCCCAATGAGCAGTTCTTC.

The chain has TRBV6-1 and TRBJ2-6; D call uncertain. The CDR3 totals 15 residues. V lost 6 bases and J 4 bases, leaving 13 bases between the germline ends. Per the germline V gene, CDR1 is MNHNS and CDR2 is SASEGT. CDR3 residues: CASSPAYFGANVLTF. The CDR3 DNA reads as TGTGCCAGCAGCCCTGCGTACTTCGGGGCCAACGTCCTGACTTTC.

The table lists this clonotype with many counts. The chain uses TRBV9 and TRBJ2-5, with a tentative D call TRBD2 (6 bases). The ends were cut back, 3 bases at V and 1 base at J, with 13 bases in the middle. This CDR3 comprises 15 residues. Germline V CDR1 and CDR2: SGDLS, YYNGEE. The CDR3 nucleotides read TGTGCCAGCAGCGAGAGGGGAGGCGCCCAAGAGACCCAGTACTTC. Amino acid sequence: CASSERGGAQETQYF.

This chain connects TRBV7-9 to TRBJ2-3, with 9 nucleotides matching TRBD1. The CDR3 has 16 residues. Germline values: CDR1 SEHNR, CDR2 FQNEAQ (reference sequence). V trimming: 5 bases; J trimming: 3 bases; junction bases outside the gene matches: 9. This CDR3 reads CASSPGTGSNTDTQYF. The CDR3 DNA reads TGTGCCAGCAGCCCCGGGACAGGGAGTAATACAGATACGCAGTATTTT.

The chain is built from TRBV12-3 or TRBV12-4 and TRBJ2-3, with 12 bases lining up with TRBD2. With V trimmed by 3 bases and J by 0 bases, 7 bases remained unmatched. The CDR3 is made up of 18 amino acids. Here the CDR3 reads CASSFSPGLAGSTDTQYF. In DNA, the CDR3 is TGTGCCAGCAGTTTTTCCCCGGGACTAGCGGGTAGCACAGATACGCAGTATTTT.